This T cell receptor beta chain was recovered during a study of control samples from healthy donors and cancer patients. Libraries were prepared by immunoSEQ multiplex PCR; TCRdb keeps only in-frame clonotypes and omits some of them. The sample contains under 60,000 clones, roughly 94% of which appear only once. Sequenced sample: blood. This sequence was found in a man aged 25 to 40 in good health.

The CDR3 coding sequence is TGTGCCAGCAGCTTGGGACAGGGGGGCTACGAGCAGTACTTC. This gives the protein CASSLGQGGYEQYF. The V and J genes are TRBV7-8 and TRBJ2-7, with 11 bases identical to TRBD1. V shed 3 bases and J 3 bases; nucleotides not matched to a gene: 1. The germline CDR1 and CDR2 sequences are SGHVS and FQNEAQ. This CDR3 contains 14 residues.